The next 5 T cell receptor beta chains were all read from a single sample in a study of cytomegalovirus exposure and HLA in healthy donors. 13 Jbeta primers and 60 Vbeta primers were used for the PCR. Only in-frame clones appear in the TCRdb table, and some are missing; sequencing was by immunoSEQ multiplex PCR. The repertoire consists of some 170,000 clones, with roughly four fifths occurring once and the leading ten covering roughly 10%. Source material: PBMCs. The receptor set was obtained from a man aged 50-59 years in good health and CMV-seropositive.

V and J are TRBV5-1 and TRBJ2-2, with D possibly TRBD1 on 6 matching bases. The germline gives CDR1 SGHRS, CDR2 YFSETQ. Trimming stripped 0 bases from V and 3 bases from J, with 9 bases between. This CDR3 spans 15 amino acids. The CDR3 sequence is CASSLAGQHTGELFF. As DNA, the CDR3 is TGCGCCAGCAGCTTGGCTGGACAGCACACCGGGGAGCTGTTTTTT.

J is TRBJ1-3 and V is TRBV25-1; D not certain. The CDR3 is 13 amino acids. V lost 8 bases and J lost 4, with 12 bases in between. CDR1 and CDR2 from the germline V gene are MGHDK and SYGVNS. The CDR3 is CASGMEKGNTIYF. The CDR3 coding sequence is TGTGCCAGCGGAATGGAGAAAGGAAACACCATATATTTT. The entire variable domain, with the rest obtained from reference TRBV25-1 and TRBJ1-3, is as follows: EADIYQTPRYLVIGTGKKITLECSQTMGHDKMYWYQQDPGMELHLIHYSYGVNSTEKGDLSSESTVSRIRTEHFPLTLESARPSHTSQYLCASGMEKGNTIYFGEGSWLTVV.

This clone was counted only a few times. This rearrangement joins TRBV5-1 to TRBJ2-1; 7 bases map to TRBD1. Germline V lookup: CDR1 SGHRS, CDR2 YFSETQ. The CDR3 is 15 residues long. The V and J ends lost 2 bases and 2 bases, in that order; junction bases with no gene match: 4. CDR3: CASSFMTGTYNEQFF. In nucleotides, the CDR3 is TGCGCCAGCAGCTTCATGACAGGGACCTACAATGAGCAGTTCTTC.

This chain uses TRBV19 with TRBJ1-1, with D hard to call. CDR1 and CDR2 from the germline V gene are LNHDA and SQIVND (reference sequence). The CDR3 spans 14 residues. V lost 3 bases, J lost 1 base, and 9 bases lay in between. For the CDR3, the DNA is TGTGCCAGTAGTATCGCCAGGTCGAACACTGAAGCTTTCTTT. As protein: CASSIARSNTEAFF.

V and J are TRBV5-1 and TRBJ1-1; possibly TRBD1 for D (5 bases). The CDR3 loop spans 16 amino acids. Trimming removed 1 base from V and 1 base from J, with 14 bases in between. Germline values: CDR1 SGHRS, CDR2 YFSETQ. CDR3 residues: CASSLYPAGGNTEAFF. The CDR3 DNA follows: TGCGCCAGCAGCTTGTACCCAGCGGGGGGGAACACTGAAGCTTTCTTT.